A single sample gave rise to the 21 T cell receptor beta chains below, sequenced in a study of shared clonotypes between healthy human individuals. Profiling relied on immunoSEQ multiplex PCR, and the TCRdb table lists in-frame clones only, not all of them. The sample lists 1,500,000 or so clones, roughly 96% occurring once. The sequenced material came from naive CD4+ T cells sorted from blood. Subset of the sample: CD45RA+ positively selected. Receptors originate from a man younger than 45 in good health.

This clone was detected once. The rearrangement uses TRBV28 and TRBJ2-7, with a possible D match to TRBD1 (5 bases). Germline V gene lookup returns CDR1 MDHEN and CDR2 SYDVKM. This CDR3 region has 12 residues. Trimming left V 3 bases short and J 7 bases short, with 10 bases between. This CDR3 reads CASSFSAGEQYF. In nucleotides, the CDR3 is TGTGCCAGCAGTTTCTCGGCAGGGGAGCAGTACTTC.

This chain links TRBV7-2 with TRBJ2-3; tentative D call: TRBD1 (6 bases). V was cut by 11 bases and J by 4 bases, with 16 bases left in between. The CDR3 length is 13 residues. CDR1 and CDR2 (germline): SGHTA, FQGNSA. CDR3 bases: TGTGCCCTCACACGGTCAGGGGCAGATACGCAGTATTTT. Protein: CALTRSGADTQYF.

The chain employs TRBV7-9 and TRBJ2-3; possibly TRBD1 for D (6 bases). The V end was cut by 5 bases, the J end by 3 bases, with 12 bases between. CDR3 length equals 14 residues. Germline V gene sequence: CDR1 SEHNR, CDR2 FQNEAQ (reference sequence). The CDR3 DNA reads as TGTGCCAGCAGCCTCGGGACACAGACAGATACGCAGTATTTT. Translated, it gives CASSLGTQTDTQYF.

The chain is built from TRBV5-1 and TRBJ2-5; 8 positions agree with TRBD2. The CDR3 totals 14 residues. The J segment lost 4 bases and the V segment lost 5 bases, leaving 7 bases of the junction unmatched. The germline V gene has CDR1 SGHRS and CDR2 YFSETQ. This CDR3 is CASSSTGGSETQYF. As DNA, the CDR3 is TGCGCCAGCAGTTCTACGGGGGGGTCAGAGACCCAGTACTTC.

The chain is built from TRBV5-1 and TRBJ1-3; 7 bases line up with TRBD1. Germline V gene lookup returns CDR1 SGHRS and CDR2 YFSETQ. The CDR3 sequence is 13 residues long. V lost 5 bases and J lost 3; bases outside the gene matches: 2. CDR3 sequence reads: CASRRDSGNTIYF. CDR3 in DNA: TGCGCCAGCAGAAGGGACAGTGGAAACACCATATATTTT.

The rearrangement uses TRBV18 and TRBJ2-2; 9 nucleotides match TRBD2. Germline trimming cut 6 bases from V and 4 bases from J; bases unmatched to any gene: 12. The germline CDR1 and CDR2 sequences are KGHSH and LQKENI. The CDR3 runs to 17 residues. Here the CDR3 reads CASSPLSGGLVTGELFF. Here the CDR3 DNA reads TGTGCCAGCTCCCCCCTTAGCGGGGGACTTGTCACCGGGGAGCTGTTTTTT.

The chain is built from TRBV2 and TRBJ2-7; the match to TRBD1 covers 7 bases. Germline V gene sequence: CDR1 SNHLY, CDR2 FYNNEI. With V trimmed by 4 bases and J by 1 base, 7 bases remained unmatched. CDR3 length equals 15 residues. CDR3 loop: CASSVETGSSYEQYF. CDR3 nucleotides: TGTGCCAGCAGTGTTGAGACAGGGTCTTCCTACGAGCAGTACTTC. Full variable domain (remainder filled in from reference TRBV2 and TRBJ2-7): EPEVTQTPSHQVTQMGQEVILRCVPISNHLYFYWYRQILGQKVEFLVSFYNNEISEKSEIFDDQFSVERPDGSNFTLKIRSTKLEDSAMYFCASSVETGSSYEQYFGPGTRLTVT.

The chain uses TRBV28 and TRBJ2-7, with D perhaps matching TRBD2 (6 bases). The CDR3 consists of 13 residues. Trimming took off 3 bases at V and 7 bases at J, with 13 bases between the two ends. Germline CDR1 and CDR2: MDHEN and SYDVKM. Written as DNA, the CDR3 is TGTGCCAGCAGTTTGGCGGGACCGGGAGAGCAGTACTTC. It encodes CASSLAGPGEQYF.

The chain employs TRBV19 and TRBJ1-1, with a possible D match to TRBD1 (6 bases). Trimming removed 5 bases from V and 5 bases from J, with 15 bases in between. The CDR3 covers 14 residues. Germline V gene data show CDR1 as LNHDA and CDR2 as SQIVND (reference sequence). The CDR3 coding sequence is TGTGCCAGTAGTCCCGCCTCAGGGGCGACTGAAGCTTTCTTT. Translation: CASSPASGATEAFF.

J is TRBJ2-1 and V is TRBV10-1; 8 positions agree with TRBD2. This CDR3 is 16 amino acids long. Germline V lookup: CDR1 WNHNN, CDR2 SYGVQD (reference sequence). After removal of 1 base from V and 8 bases from J, the junction contained 10 bases not matched to a gene. In nucleotides, the CDR3 is TGCGCCAGCAGTGAGTGGGGGCTAGCGGGTTTGGATGAGCAGTTCTTC. It is translated as CASSEWGLAGLDEQFF.

The chain links TRBV6-5 to TRBJ1-1; 7 bases are a match to TRBD1. The CDR3 has 15 residues. The V segment lost 1 base and the J segment 1 base; nucleotides outside the gene matches: 3. Germline V gives CDR1 MNHEY, CDR2 SVGAGI. The CDR3 here is CASSYFGQANTEAFF. The DNA of the CDR3 is TGTGCCAGCAGTTACTTCGGACAGGCGAACACTGAAGCTTTCTTT.

A few counts support this clone. The same CDR3 arises from other DNA sequences in this sample as well. This chain links TRBV28 with TRBJ1-5; D remains unclear. This CDR3 region has 12 residues. Trimming removed 3 bases at V and 7 bases at J, with 7 bases between. Per germline, CDR1 MDHEN and CDR2 SYDVKM. The CDR3 loop is CASSFLGQPQHF. The CDR3 coding sequence is TGTGCCAGCAGTTTCCTAGGGCAGCCCCAGCATTTT.

The J gene is TRBJ2-2, the V gene TRBV19, with D perhaps being TRBD1 or TRBD2 (6 bases each). The V gene lost 6 bases and the J gene lost 2 bases, with 10 bases spanning the gap. The CDR3 spans 14 residues. The germline gives CDR1 LNHDA, CDR2 SQIVND (reference sequence). The CDR3 region is CASRSGANTGELFF. DNA of the CDR3: TGTGCCAGTAGATCGGGGGCCAACACCGGGGAGCTGTTTTTT. The entire variable domain, with the rest obtained from reference TRBV19 and TRBJ2-2, is as follows: DGGITQSPKYLFRKEGQNVTLSCEQNLNHDAMYWYRQDPGQGLRLIYYSQIVNDFQKGDIAEGYSVSREKKESFPLTVTSAQKNPTAFYLCASRSGANTGELFFGEGSRLTVL.

The chain combines TRBV6-5 with TRBJ2-7; 10 bases match TRBD2. The germline CDR1 and CDR2 sequences are MNHEY and SVGAGI. The CDR3 has 15 residues. J gave up 2 bases and V 6 bases, and 7 bases lay outside the gene matches. CDR3 in DNA: TGTGCCAGCAGGGAAACTAGCGGGAATCCCTACGAGCAGTACTTC. Its protein is CASRETSGNPYEQYF.

The genes are TRBV23-1 and TRBJ2-1; D not resolved. TRBV23-1 is an ORF, and what it does is uncertain. Trimming took 11 bases from V and 7 from J, leaving 12 bases between them. The CDR3 has 11 amino acids. The DNA of the CDR3 is TGCGCCCCTTGTTACGTGAATGAGCAGTTCTTC. Its protein product is CAPCYVNEQFF.

The V call is TRBV10-2, the J call TRBJ2-1, with a weak D call TRBD2 (5 bases). This CDR3 is 15 amino acids long. Per the germline V gene, CDR1 is WSHSY and CDR2 is SAAADI. Trimming took 2 bases from V and 3 from J, leaving 11 bases between them. This CDR3 is CASSETSMNYNEQFF. CDR3 nucleotide sequence: TGCGCCAGCAGTGAGACTAGTATGAACTACAATGAGCAGTTCTTC.

The chain has TRBV19 and TRBJ2-1; 12 bases line up with TRBD1. After removal of 5 bases from V and 8 bases from J, the junction contained 7 bases not matched to a gene. This CDR3 is built from 15 residues. The germline V gene encodes CDR1 LNHDA and CDR2 SQIVND (reference sequence). The DNA for the CDR3 is TGTGCCAGTAGTCGGTCGGGACAGGGGGCTCATGAGCAGTTCTTC. This translates into CASSRSGQGAHEQFF.

The gene calls are TRBV7-9 and TRBJ2-7, with D possibly being TRBD2 (6 bases). The CDR3 totals 14 residues. In germline, CDR1 is SEHNR, CDR2 FQNEAQ (reference sequence). V lost 7 bases and J 4 bases, leaving 17 bases between the germline ends. The CDR3 DNA is TGTGCCAGCACCGACGGGCGGGGTCGGTACGAGCAGTACTTC. It specifies CASTDGRGRYEQYF.

This clone has a single count. This chain uses TRBV6-5 with TRBJ1-1; possible D gene TRBD1, 5 bases. The CDR3 extends over 15 amino acids. Germline lookup yields CDR1 MNHEY and CDR2 SVGAGI. V lost 5 bases to trimming and J lost 1 base, with 14 bases between them. The CDR3 sequence: CASSRPSRGNTEAFF. For the CDR3, the DNA is TGTGCCAGCAGTCGACCTTCAAGGGGGAACACTGAAGCTTTCTTT.

The genes are TRBV28 and TRBJ2-1; TRBD2 matches at 7 bases. Germline loops: CDR1 MDHEN, CDR2 SYDVKM. V gave up 1 base and J gave up 2 bases; unmatched junction bases: 5. The CDR3 runs to 16 residues. The CDR3 region is CASSLSASGAYNEQFF. The CDR3 region has the DNA TGTGCCAGCAGTTTATCGGCTAGCGGAGCCTACAATGAGCAGTTCTTC. The full variable domain, its missing parts supplied by reference TRBV28 and TRBJ2-1, is DVKVTQSSRYLVKRTGEKVFLECVQDMDHENMFWYRQDPGLGLRLIYFSYDVKMKEKGDIPEGYSVSREKKERFSLILESASTNQTSMYLCASSLSASGAYNEQFFGPGTRLTVL.

J is TRBJ2-5 and V is TRBV19; tentative D call: TRBD1 (6 bases). The CDR3 length is 15 residues. In germline, CDR1 is LNHDA, CDR2 SQIVND (reference sequence). Trimming shortened V by 6 bases and J by 1 base, and 15 bases separated the two germline ends. This CDR3 is CASSKYETGQETQYF. DNA of the CDR3: TGTGCCAGTAGCAAATATGAGACAGGCCAAGAGACCCAGTACTTC.